A selection of T cell receptor beta chains follows, all from one sample in a study of blood T cells in healthy people across ages. One entry per CDR3 protein results from TCRdb running MiXCR on the 5' RACE reads. The sample records 1.5 million to 2 million distinct CDR3 sequences, 28% being singletons. The sequencing input was blood. The origin of the receptors is a woman under 40 in good health. Both conserved end residues are part of each CDR3. The order of the fields is clone size, D gene, V gene, J gene, CDR3 DNA, CDR3 protein. A D gene is named only where the DNA matches it firmly. A clone size is listed for some rows: how often the clone was seen (once, few, many), or a class if it is expanded.

clone size: NA; D gene: NA; V gene: TRBV7-9; J gene: TRBJ2-7; CDR3 DNA: TGTGCCGGCAGCTGGGACCTTGGGGCCTACGAGCAGTACTTC; CDR3 protein: CAGSWDLGAYEQYF
clone size: NA; D gene: NA; V gene: TRBV5-1; J gene: TRBJ2-3; CDR3 DNA: TGCGCCAGCAGCTGGAGGGAAGGGTTCACAGATACGCAGTATTTT; CDR3 protein: CASSWREGFTDTQYF
clone size: NA; D gene: TRBD2; V gene: TRBV9; J gene: TRBJ2-3; CDR3 DNA: TGTGCCAGCAGCGTAGAGGCTAGCGGGAGTTGGTCAGATACGCAGTATTTT; CDR3 protein: CASSVEASGSWSDTQYF
clone size: NA; D gene: NA; V gene: TRBV20-1; J gene: TRBJ2-1; CDR3 DNA: TGCAGTGCCAGTAGCGCCGGTAACTCCAATGAGCAGTTCTTC; CDR3 protein: CSASSAGNSNEQFF
clone size: NA; D gene: NA; V gene: TRBV7-3; J gene: TRBJ1-1; CDR3 DNA: TGTGCCAGCAGCTCAGGAGGCCGGGGGAACACTGAAGCTTTCTTT; CDR3 protein: CASSSGGRGNTEAFF
clone size: NA; D gene: NA; V gene: TRBV15; J gene: TRBJ2-1; CDR3 DNA: TGTGCCACCAGCAGAGATATCGGGGAGACCCAGTTCTTC; CDR3 protein: CATSRDIGETQFF
clone size: few; D gene: NA; V gene: TRBV10-3; J gene: TRBJ2-7; CDR3 DNA: TGTGCCATCAGAAGGGACGGAATCGGCTACAATGAGCAGTACTTC; CDR3 protein: CAIRRDGIGYNEQYF
clone size: many; D gene: NA; V gene: TRBV9; J gene: TRBJ2-7; CDR3 DNA: TGTGCCAGCAGCGTTTCCGACAGGGAGGGTTCCTACGAGCAGTACTTC; CDR3 protein: CASSVSDREGSYEQYF
clone size: few; D gene: NA; V gene: TRBV29-1; J gene: TRBJ1-2; CDR3 DNA: TGCAGCGTTGTACTCAAACGGAGTTGGGACTATGGCTACACCTTC; CDR3 protein: CSVVLKRSWDYGYTF
clone size: many; D gene: TRBD2; V gene: TRBV7-2; J gene: TRBJ2-7; CDR3 DNA: TGTGCCAGCAGCCCCGCAGTAGGGGCGGGAGATATATCCTACGAGCAGTACTTC; CDR3 protein: CASSPAVGAGDISYEQYF
clone size: NA; D gene: NA; V gene: TRBV30; J gene: TRBJ2-6; CDR3 DNA: TGTGCCTGGAGGGTATTAACTGGGGTCAACGTCCTGACTTTC; CDR3 protein: CAWRVLTGVNVLTF
clone size: NA; D gene: NA; V gene: TRBV2; J gene: TRBJ2-4; CDR3 DNA: TGTGCCAGCTCCGGGGAGAAGTTGGCCAAAAACATTCAGTACTTC; CDR3 protein: CASSGEKLAKNIQYF
clone size: few; D gene: TRBD2; V gene: TRBV20-1; J gene: TRBJ2-5; CDR3 DNA: TGCAGTGCCAAAGGACTAGCGGGACAAATATCTCAAGAGACCCAGTACTTC; CDR3 protein: CSAKGLAGQISQETQYF
clone size: NA; D gene: NA; V gene: TRBV7-6; J gene: TRBJ1-6; CDR3 DNA: TGTGCCAGCAGCCCGCAAGGAGGGTCAGGGTCACCCCTCCACTTT; CDR3 protein: CASSPQGGSGSPLHF
clone size: NA; D gene: NA; V gene: TRBV6-5; J gene: TRBJ1-2; CDR3 DNA: TGTGCCAGCAGTTACGAGAGGGGCTACTATGGCTACACCTTC; CDR3 protein: CASSYERGYYGYTF